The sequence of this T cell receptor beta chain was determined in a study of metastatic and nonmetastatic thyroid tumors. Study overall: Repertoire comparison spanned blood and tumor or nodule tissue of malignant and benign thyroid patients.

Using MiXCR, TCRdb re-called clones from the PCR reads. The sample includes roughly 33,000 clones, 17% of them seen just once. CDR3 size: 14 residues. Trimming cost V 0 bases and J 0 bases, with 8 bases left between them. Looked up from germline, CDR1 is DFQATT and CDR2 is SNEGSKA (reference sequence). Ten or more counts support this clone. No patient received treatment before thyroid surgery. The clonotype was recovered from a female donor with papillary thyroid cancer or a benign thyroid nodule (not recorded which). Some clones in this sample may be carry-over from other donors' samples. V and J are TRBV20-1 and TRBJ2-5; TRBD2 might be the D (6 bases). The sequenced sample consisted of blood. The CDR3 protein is CSAREEGYQETQYF. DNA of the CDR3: TGCAGTGCTAGAGAGGAGGGGTACCAAGAGACCCAGTACTTC.